These 2 T cell receptor beta chains were sequenced from one sample in a study of T-cell memory formation after mild COVID-19. TCRdb called the 5' RACE reads again in MiXCR, with one record for every CDR3 protein. This table has some 320,000 distinct CDR3 sequences, roughly an eighth appearing once. The specimen was PBMCs or a T cell subset sorted from them (not recorded which). The receptors here all came from a man aged 18 to 29 who had mild COVID-19 (a few samples of this study predate the infection). Cell type and time point are not known.

The chain uses TRBV7-2 and TRBJ1-4; maybe TRBD1 (5 bases). Germline CDR1 SGHTA, CDR2 FQGNSA. The CDR3 sequence is 13 residues long. Trimming cost V 8 bases and J 7 bases, with 14 bases left between them. The CDR3 here is CASGGANPEKLFF. DNA of the CDR3: TGTGCCAGCGGCGGGGCTAACCCTGAAAAACTGTTTTTT.

The rearrangement links TRBV5-1 to TRBJ1-6; 10 bases are shared with TRBD1. The CDR3 has 14 residues. In germline, CDR1 is SGHRS, CDR2 YFSETQ. V shed 4 bases, J shed 10 bases, and the junction held 5 bases outside the gene matches. CDR3 DNA: TGCGCCAGCAGCGAGGGACAGGGGAGATCACCCCTCCACTTT. This gives the protein CASSEGQGRSPLHF.